The 19 T cell receptor beta chains reported below all come from one sample, sequenced in a study of beta chain features in type 1 diabetes. Every bit of the isolated RNA underwent reverse transcription, so sequencing read expressed TCRB transcripts. This table comes from immunoSEQ multiplex PCR, and its TCRdb copy is limited to in-frame clones, with some not included. The table shows under 900,000 clones, with 15% to 20% occurring only once. The sample consisted of naive CD4+ T cells from blood. The receptors originated from a woman between 18 and 29 years old in good health.

The V call is TRBV5-6, the J call TRBJ2-7; possibly TRBD1 for D (6 bases). The V gene lost 4 bases and the J gene lost 3 bases, with 14 bases spanning the gap. The germline gives CDR1 SGHDT, CDR2 YYEEEE. The CDR3 is made up of 14 amino acids. CDR3 region: CASSRWDTNYEQYF. CDR3 nucleotides: TGTGCCAGCAGCCGTTGGGACACGAACTACGAGCAGTACTTC.

V usage is TRBV18 and J usage is TRBJ1-1, with 7 bases that match TRBD1. CDR1 and CDR2 (germline): KGHSH, LQKENI. The CDR3 is 15 residues long. The trim removed 3 bases at V and 0 bases at J, leaving 4 bases unmatched. CDR3 in DNA: TGTGCCAGCTCACCTCAGGGGGTAATGAACACTGAAGCTTTCTTT. Amino acid sequence: CASSPQGVMNTEAFF. The whole variable domain, filled in from reference TRBV18 and TRBJ1-1, reads NAGVMQNPRHLVRRRGQEARLRCSPMKGHSHVYWYRQLPEEGLKFMVYLQKENIIDESGMPKERFSAEFPKEGPSILRIQQVVRGDSAAYFCASSPQGVMNTEAFFGQGTRLTVV.

This clone was counted a few times. The chain employs TRBV25-1 and TRBJ2-1; D remains ambiguous. Germline V gene lookup returns CDR1 MGHDK and CDR2 SYGVNS. The V end was cut by 5 bases, the J end by 8 bases, with 16 bases between. The length of the CDR3 is 14 residues. CDR3 protein: CASSYTGAGDEQFF. The CDR3 DNA follows: TGTGCCAGCAGTTACACGGGTGCTGGTGATGAGCAGTTCTTC.

This clone was seen more than once but under ten times. The genes are TRBV6-6 and TRBJ2-4, with 7 bases fitting TRBD2. The germline CDR1 and CDR2 sequences are MNHNY and SVGAGI (reference sequence). Trimming took 6 bases from V and 1 from J; bases not matched to a gene: 6. The CDR3 loop spans 15 amino acids. Here the CDR3 reads CASSYGGIAKNIQYF. The CDR3 nucleotides read TGTGCCAGCAGCTACGGGGGGATCGCCAAAAACATTCAGTACTTC.

This clone was seen a single time. The gene calls are TRBV5-6 and TRBJ1-5; 9 nucleotides match TRBD1. Germline assignment: CDR1 SGHDT and CDR2 YYEEEE. V lost 4 bases and J lost 3; bases outside the gene matches: 5. The CDR3 spans 15 residues. CDR3 coding DNA: TGTGCCAGCAGCATCGGGGACAGGGACAATCAGCCCCAGCATTTT. Residues: CASSIGDRDNQPQHF.

This sequence joins TRBV2 and TRBJ2-5; D remains ambiguous. The CDR3 spans 15 residues. With 6 bases removed from V and 1 base from J, the gap between germline ends came to 15 bases. CDR1 is SNHLY, CDR2 FYNNEI, per germline. CDR3 DNA: TGTGCCAGCAGCCCACTCGCGCGCGCCCAAGAGACCCAGTACTTC. Its translation: CASSPLARAQETQYF.

This rearrangement joins TRBV4-3 to TRBJ1-1; 7 bases map to TRBD1. Germline-derived CDR1 and CDR2 are LGHNA and YSLEER. The CDR3 is made up of 14 amino acids. Trimming took 0 bases from V and 9 from J; bases not matched to a gene: 7. CDR3: CASSQDLGQDQAFF. CDR3 nucleotides: TGCGCCAGCAGCCAAGACCTTGGACAGGATCAAGCTTTCTTT.

The chain uses TRBV5-8 and TRBJ2-3, with D uncertain. The germline V and J ends were trimmed by 4 bases and 3 bases, with 6 bases remaining between them. The CDR3 runs 12 residues. Germline V gene sequence: CDR1 SGHTS, CDR2 YDEGEE. The CDR3 DNA follows: TGTGCCAGCAGCGCACATACAGATACGCAGTATTTT. Encoded protein: CASSAHTDTQYF.

This clone was counted only a few times. The chain joins TRBV7-9 to TRBJ2-1, with D perhaps matching TRBD1 or TRBD2 (5 bases each). CDR3 length: 15 amino acids. V lost 5 bases and J lost 2, with 13 bases in between. Looked up from germline, CDR1 is SEHNR and CDR2 is FQNEAQ (reference sequence). In DNA, the CDR3 is TGTGCCAGCAGCCCCGGGACGGTAACCTACAATGAGCAGTTCTTC. Amino acids: CASSPGTVTYNEQFF.

This clone was seen a handful of times. The chain links TRBV27 to TRBJ2-7; no clear D. V lost 6 bases and J 0 bases, leaving 9 bases between the germline ends. Per the germline V gene, CDR1 is MNHEY and CDR2 is SMNVEV (reference sequence). The CDR3 is 13 amino acids. CDR3 coding DNA: TGTGCCAGCAGCTCTATCCGCTCCTACGAGCAGTACTTC. Its protein product is CASSSIRSYEQYF.

This clone was counted a few times. V gene TRBV19 combines with J gene TRBJ1-5; D perhaps matches TRBD1 (5 bases). The length of the CDR3 is 14 residues. V lost 7 bases to trimming and J lost 5 bases, with 15 bases between them. Germline CDR1 and CDR2: LNHDA and SQIVND (reference sequence). The CDR3 sequence: CASNEPGYYQPQHF. The CDR3 nucleotides are TGTGCCAGTAATGAGCCAGGGTACTATCAGCCCCAGCATTTT.

In this sample, this clone turned up a few times. The gene calls are TRBV15 and TRBJ2-1; 9 nucleotides match TRBD2. Germline-derived CDR1 and CDR2 are LNHNV and YYDKDF (reference sequence). After removal of 1 base from V and 7 bases from J, the junction contained 5 bases not matched to a gene. CDR3 length: 15 residues. DNA for the CDR3: TGTGCCACCAGCAGAGTCGGCGGGAGGGGTAATGAGCAGTTCTTC. As protein: CATSRVGGRGNEQFF. The complete variable domain, with remaining parts taken from reference TRBV15 and TRBJ2-1, reads DAMVIQNPRYQVTQFGKPVTLSCSQTLNHNVMYWYQQKSSQAPKLLFHYYDKDFNNEADTPDNFQSRRPNTSFCFLDIRSPGLGDTAMYLCATSRVGGRGNEQFFGPGTRLTVL.

The sample holds a few counts of this clone. The chain links TRBV5-1 to TRBJ2-7; 7 bases line up with TRBD2. Losses at the gene ends were 0 bases for V and 4 bases for J; bases not matched to a gene: 7. In germline, CDR1 is SGHRS, CDR2 YFSETQ. The CDR3 is 15 amino acids. CDR3 nucleotide sequence: TGCGCCAGCAGCTTGGCGCGGGAGTCGTTGTACGAGCAGTACTTC. Translation gives CASSLARESLYEQYF.

This clone was detected only a few times. This chain joins TRBV7-8 and TRBJ2-5; TRBD2 is a possible D gene (6 bases). The CDR3 covers 12 residues. The germline V gene has CDR1 SGHVS and CDR2 FQNEAQ. The ends were cut back, 5 bases at V and 5 bases at J, with 9 bases in the middle. The CDR3 coding sequence is TGTGCCAGCAGCCCCCGGGGGGAGACCCAGTACTTC. Translated, it gives CASSPRGETQYF.

The V call is TRBV5-1, the J call TRBJ2-1, with D uncertain. V was cut by 0 bases and J by 4 bases, with 11 bases left in between. This CDR3 has 15 amino acids. The germline V gene has CDR1 SGHRS and CDR2 YFSETQ. CDR3 coding DNA: TGCGCCAGCAGCTTGGCTAGTCGGAAGTACAATGAGCAGTTCTTC. The encoded protein is CASSLASRKYNEQFF. Full variable domain (remainder filled in from reference TRBV5-1 and TRBJ2-1): KAGVTQTPRYLIKTRGQQVTLSCSPISGHRSVSWYQQTPGQGLQFLFEYFSETQRNKGNFPGRFSGRQFSNSRSEMNVSTLELGDSALYLCASSLASRKYNEQFFGPGTRLTVL.

A few counts support this clone. This chain connects TRBV5-4 to TRBJ1-3; D is ambiguous. CDR1 SGHNT and CDR2 YYREEE come from the germline V gene (reference sequence). Trimming left V 0 bases short and J 0 bases short, with 16 bases between. The CDR3 is 18 residues long. CDR3 protein: CASSLGPAASSSGNTIYF. CDR3 nucleotide sequence: TGTGCCAGCAGCTTGGGACCGGCGGCTTCCAGCTCTGGAAACACCATATATTTT.

The genes are TRBV7-2 and TRBJ1-2, with D perhaps TRBD1 (6 bases). CDR3 length: 16 amino acids. Germline V gene data show CDR1 as SGHTA and CDR2 as FQGNSA. Deletions cut 0 bases from V and 5 bases from J, with 16 bases between. The CDR3 DNA sequence: TGTGCCAGCAGCTTAGCAGCAGGGGTTGAACGGTATGGCTACACCTTC. It specifies CASSLAAGVERYGYTF.

The gene calls are TRBV19 and TRBJ2-3, with D possibly called TRBD1 or TRBD2 (5 bases each). Trimming took off 3 bases at V and 7 bases at J, with 26 bases between the two ends. This CDR3 is built from 18 residues. CDR1 is LNHDA, CDR2 SQIVND, per germline (reference sequence). CDR3 nucleotides: TGTGCCAGTAGTATTAACTCGGTAGTCCGGGACCGTCGGAATACGCAGTATTTT. Translation: CASSINSVVRDRRNTQYF.

V gene TRBV6-6 combines with J gene TRBJ2-7, with TRBD1 identical over 7 bases. Per the germline V gene, CDR1 is MNHNY and CDR2 is SVGAGI (reference sequence). V lost 2 bases and J lost 2; bases outside the gene matches: 3. The CDR3 is 14 residues long. The CDR3 nucleotides read TGTGCCAGCAGTTACGACAGGGCTACCTACGAGCAGTACTTC. Its protein is CASSYDRATYEQYF.